This is a list of T cell receptor beta chains from one sample in a study of shared clonotypes between healthy human individuals. This table comes from immunoSEQ multiplex PCR, and its TCRdb copy is limited to in-frame clones, with some not included. This sample has about 560,000 clones; around three quarters occur once, and the top ten carry about 12%. Source material: PBMCs. These receptors originate from a woman aged 35 to 49 in good health. Some clones in this sample may be carry-over from other donors' samples. Both conserved end residues are part of each CDR3. The listing skips clone size in some rows; elsewhere it reads once, few, many or a size class.

J gene | clone size | V gene | CDR3 protein
TRBJ2-1 | NA | TRBV27 | CASSFLSSYNEQFF
TRBJ2-3 | NA | TRBV9 | CASSPSLDTQYF
TRBJ1-3 | once | TRBV7-9 | CASSLTGMVSGNTIYF
TRBJ2-1 | NA | TRBV2 | CASSEILGREFLRGGSSYNEQFF
TRBJ2-2 | NA | TRBV28 | CASSGTGRTGELFF
TRBJ2-1 | NA | TRBV11-2 | CASSLDPDYNEQFF
TRBJ1-1 | NA | TRBV6-5 | CASRIQGLSEAFF
TRBJ1-5 | NA | TRBV7-9 | CASSLGSGSNQPQHF
NA | NA | TRBV4-1 | CASGGDRGYEQYF
TRBJ1-1 | NA | TRBV5-1 | CASSLAWMNTEAFF
TRBJ2-2 | NA | TRBV18 | CASSPVKTGELFF
TRBJ1-2 | NA | TRBV2 | CASKGQGYYGYTF
TRBJ1-4 | NA | TRBV6-6 | CASSQGGRNEKLFF
TRBJ2-3 | NA | TRBV6-1 | CASSGIYWALADTQYF
TRBJ2-2 | NA | TRBV19 | CASTDGPRNTGELFF
TRBJ2-1 | NA | TRBV30 | CAWKLAVTYNEQFF
TRBJ2-3 | NA | TRBV5-4 | CASSSPPGQGNGISTDTQYF
TRBJ2-7 | NA | TRBV28 | CASCGDTISYEQYF
TRBJ1-1 | once | TRBV28 | CASSPGGGPNTEAFF
TRBJ1-2 | NA | TRBV30 | CAWTGTGVYGYTF
TRBJ2-3 | NA | TRBV7-8 | CASSLASGMKDTQYF
TRBJ2-7 | NA | TRBV30 | CASRTAYEQYF
TRBJ2-3 | NA | TRBV11-2 | CATTPGHASTDTQYF
TRBJ1-1 | NA | TRBV7-9 | CASSLAKDGLRGEAFF
TRBJ2-7 | NA | TRBV5-1 | CASSNTAGAVVGRTYEQYF
TRBJ2-2 | once | TRBV7-2 | CASSLPRGNTGELFF
TRBJ1-1 | NA | TRBV25-1 | CASSPPTRRAEAFF
TRBJ2-7 | NA | TRBV5-5 | CASSSLAGGYMGDEQYF
TRBJ2-5 | NA | TRBV28 | CASRQPGAETQYF
TRBJ2-3 | NA | TRBV4-2 | CASSQASGSTDTQYF
TRBJ2-1 | NA | TRBV18 | CASSPQTLAGYNEQFF
TRBJ2-1 | NA | TRBV5-6 | CASSLGSGNEQFF
TRBJ2-7 | few | TRBV6-6 | CASSYSDRDLEQYF
TRBJ1-1 | NA | TRBV28 | CASSLIGRGTEAFF